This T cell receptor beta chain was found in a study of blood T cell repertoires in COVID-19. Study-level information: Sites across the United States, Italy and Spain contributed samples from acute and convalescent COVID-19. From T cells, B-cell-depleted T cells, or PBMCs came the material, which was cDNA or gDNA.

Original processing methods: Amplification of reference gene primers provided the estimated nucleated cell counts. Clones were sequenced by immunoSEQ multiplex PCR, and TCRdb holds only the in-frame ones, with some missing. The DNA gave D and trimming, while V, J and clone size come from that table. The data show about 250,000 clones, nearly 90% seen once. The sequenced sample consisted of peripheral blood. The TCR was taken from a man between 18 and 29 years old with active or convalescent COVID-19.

CDR3 region: CASSIEGGPGETQYF. The CDR3 coding sequence is TGTGCCAGTAGTATAGAGGGAGGGCCTGGGGAGACCCAGTACTTC. The chain has TRBV19 and TRBJ2-5, with TRBD2 matching over 7 bases. J was trimmed by 5 bases and V by 0 bases; bases with no gene match: 6. CDR1 is LNHDA and CDR2 is SQIVND in the germline V gene (reference sequence). This CDR3 region has 15 residues.